This T cell receptor (beta chain) was found in a study of blood T cell repertoires in COVID-19. The wider study: Donors in the United States, Italy and Spain gave samples during acute or convalescent COVID-19. Nucleic acid was either cDNA or gDNA, and it came from T cells, B-cell-depleted T cells, or PBMCs.

Using immunoSEQ multiplex PCR, the repertoire was profiled, and TCRdb retains in-frame clones only, with some absent. The repertoire includes 150,000 to 160,000 clones, roughly 83% of them detected once, and around 10% sits in the top ten. V was pared by 3 bases and J by 7 bases, with 10 bases between. This CDR3 is 13 amino acids long. Per the germline V gene, CDR1 is MNHEY and CDR2 is SVGEGT. Sequenced: peripheral blood. The receptor was derived from an older woman with COVID-19, enrolled during active disease. The rearrangement links TRBV6-2 or TRBV6-3 to TRBJ2-1; TRBD2 is a possible D gene (5 bases). The CDR3 spells CASSYASWNEQFF. The CDR3 coding sequence is TGTGCCAGCAGTTATGCTAGCTGGAATGAGCAGTTCTTC.